This TCR beta chain was found in a study of shared clonotypes between healthy human individuals. Study as a whole: Plates per donor: three CD4 naive, three CD4 memory, two CD8 naive, one CD8 memory. Study-wide results and caveats: Larger estimated richness was generally seen in naive subsets than in memory subsets. Represented diversity, genetic and exposure-history alike, was limited by few donors.

Comments on this clone: Its matching antigen is unknown.

The investigators split CD4+ cells into a CD45RA+ naive subset and a CD45RA-negative memory subset. The method was immunoSEQ multiplex PCR; TCRdb's version includes in-frame clones alone and lacks a portion of them. The sample records 2,500,000 or so clones, 80% to 95% being singletons. In germline, CDR1 is MNHNS, CDR2 SASEGT. CDR3 length equals 13 residues. V was shortened by 2 bases and J by 7 bases, with 9 bases between the two germline ends. This sequence was found in a man between 18 and 35 years old in good health. Some clones in this sample may be carry-over from other donors' samples. Specimen: naive CD4+ T cells from PBMCs. Stated subset: CD45RA+ positively selected. This chain uses TRBV6-1 with TRBJ1-5; D is unclear. The CDR3, as DNA: TGTGCCAGCAGTGAACGCCAGGACCAGCCCCAGCATTTT. Amino acid sequence: CASSERQDQPQHF.